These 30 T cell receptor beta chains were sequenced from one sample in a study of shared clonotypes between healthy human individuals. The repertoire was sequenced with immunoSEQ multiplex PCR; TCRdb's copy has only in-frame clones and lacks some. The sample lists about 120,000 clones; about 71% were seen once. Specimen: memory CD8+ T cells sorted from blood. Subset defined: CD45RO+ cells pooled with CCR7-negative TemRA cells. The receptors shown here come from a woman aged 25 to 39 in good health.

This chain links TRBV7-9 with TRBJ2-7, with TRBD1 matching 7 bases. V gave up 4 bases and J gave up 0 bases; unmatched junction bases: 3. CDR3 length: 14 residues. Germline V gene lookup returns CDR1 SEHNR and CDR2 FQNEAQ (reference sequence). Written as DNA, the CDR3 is TGTGCCAGCAGCTCCAGGACAGGCTCCTACGAGCAGTACTTC. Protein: CASSSRTGSYEQYF.

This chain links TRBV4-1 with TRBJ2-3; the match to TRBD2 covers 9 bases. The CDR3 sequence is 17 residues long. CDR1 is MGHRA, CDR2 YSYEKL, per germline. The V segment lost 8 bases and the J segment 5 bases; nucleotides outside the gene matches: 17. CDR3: CASRHGIAGVGGDTQYF. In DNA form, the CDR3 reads TGCGCCAGCCGTCACGGTATAGCGGGAGTGGGGGGAGATACGCAGTATTTT.

Here the CDR3 reads CASIKVLSNTGELFF. For the CDR3, the DNA is TGTGCCAGCATCAAGGTCTTGTCGAACACCGGGGAGCTGTTTTTT. The chain is built from TRBV28 and TRBJ2-2; no reliable D call. The CDR3 is 15 amino acids. Trimming took 7 bases from V and 0 from J, leaving 12 bases between them. Per germline, CDR1 MDHEN and CDR2 SYDVKM.

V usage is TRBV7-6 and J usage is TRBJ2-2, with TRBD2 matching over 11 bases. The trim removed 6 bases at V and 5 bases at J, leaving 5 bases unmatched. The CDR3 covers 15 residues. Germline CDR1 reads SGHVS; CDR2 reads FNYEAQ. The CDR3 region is CASSLAGGETGELFF. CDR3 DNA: TGTGCCAGCAGTCTAGCGGGAGGCGAGACCGGGGAGCTGTTTTTT.

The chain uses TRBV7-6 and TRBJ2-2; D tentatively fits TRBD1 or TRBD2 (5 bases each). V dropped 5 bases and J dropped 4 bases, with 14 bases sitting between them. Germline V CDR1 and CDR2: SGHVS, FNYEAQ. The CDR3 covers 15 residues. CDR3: CASSKADTGTGELFF. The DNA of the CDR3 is TGTGCCAGCAGCAAAGCGGACACGGGCACCGGGGAGCTGTTTTTT.

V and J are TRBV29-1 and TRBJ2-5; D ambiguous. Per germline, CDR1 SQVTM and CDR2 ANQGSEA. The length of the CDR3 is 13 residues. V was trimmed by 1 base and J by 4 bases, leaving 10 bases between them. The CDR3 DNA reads TGCAGCGTTGAAGCAGGCCCCGGAGAGACCCAGTACTTC. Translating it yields CSVEAGPGETQYF.

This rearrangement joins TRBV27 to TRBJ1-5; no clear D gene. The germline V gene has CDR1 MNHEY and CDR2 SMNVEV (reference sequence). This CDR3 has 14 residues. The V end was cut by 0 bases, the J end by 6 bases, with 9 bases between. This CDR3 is CASSLSGFGQPQHF. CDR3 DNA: TGTGCCAGCAGTTTATCCGGGTTCGGTCAGCCCCAGCATTTT.

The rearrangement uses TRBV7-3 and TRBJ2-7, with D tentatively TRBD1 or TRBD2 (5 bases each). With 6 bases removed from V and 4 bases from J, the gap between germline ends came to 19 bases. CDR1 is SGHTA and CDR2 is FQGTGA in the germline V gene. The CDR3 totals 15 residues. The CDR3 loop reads CASRFGAKPGYEQYF. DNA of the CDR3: TGTGCCAGCAGGTTCGGGGCCAAACCAGGTTACGAGCAGTACTTC.

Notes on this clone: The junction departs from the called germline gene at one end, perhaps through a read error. The CDR3 reads CASSLSGTEFLEQYF. In nucleotides, the CDR3 is TGTGCCAGCAGTCTATCCGGGACAGAGTTTCTGGAGCAGTACTTC. V is TRBV27 and J is TRBJ2-7; 7 bases are shared with TRBD1. CDR1 MNHEY and CDR2 SMNVEV come from the germline V gene (reference sequence). CDR3 length: 15 residues.

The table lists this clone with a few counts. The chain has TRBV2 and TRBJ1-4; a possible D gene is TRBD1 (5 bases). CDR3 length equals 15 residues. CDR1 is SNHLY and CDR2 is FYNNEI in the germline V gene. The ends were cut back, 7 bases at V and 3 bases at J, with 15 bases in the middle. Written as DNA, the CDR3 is TGTGCCAGCATGCACGACGGGACGGCTAATGAAAAACTGTTTTTT. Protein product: CASMHDGTANEKLFF.

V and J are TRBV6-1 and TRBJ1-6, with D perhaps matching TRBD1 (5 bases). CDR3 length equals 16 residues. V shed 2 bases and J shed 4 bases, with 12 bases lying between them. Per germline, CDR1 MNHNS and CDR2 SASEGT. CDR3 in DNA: TGTGCCAGCAGTGAACCTCGGGGCGCATATAATTCACCCCTCCACTTT. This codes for CASSEPRGAYNSPLHF.

CDR3: CASSFGGNLYNEQFF. CDR3 coding DNA: TGTGCCAGCAGCTTTGGTGGGAATTTGTACAATGAGCAGTTCTTC. The V call is TRBV11-2, the J call TRBJ2-1; D is unclear. The V gene's germline CDR1 is SGHAT and CDR2 FQNNGV. V was shortened by 3 bases and J by 4 bases, with 13 bases between the two germline ends. The CDR3 runs 15 residues.

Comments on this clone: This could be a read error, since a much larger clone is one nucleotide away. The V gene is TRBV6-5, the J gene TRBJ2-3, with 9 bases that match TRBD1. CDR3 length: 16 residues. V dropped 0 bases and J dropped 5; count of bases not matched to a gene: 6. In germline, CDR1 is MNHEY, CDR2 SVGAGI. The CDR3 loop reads CASSYSPGQGIDTQYF. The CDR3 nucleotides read TGTGCCAGCAGTTACTCGCCGGGACAGGGCATAGATACGCAGTATTTT.

The CDR3 sequence is CASSLGVNTEAFF. CDR3 DNA sequence: TGCGCCAGCAGCCTGGGGGTGAACACTGAAGCTTTCTTT. The gene calls are TRBV5-1 and TRBJ1-1; D may be TRBD1 (5 bases). From germline, CDR1 is SGHRS and CDR2 YFSETQ. The CDR3 runs to 13 residues. V dropped 4 bases and J dropped 0 bases, with 7 bases sitting between them. Using reference TRBV5-1 and TRBJ1-1 for the parts outside the CDR3, the full variable domain is KAGVTQTPRYLIKTRGQQVTLSCSPISGHRSVSWYQQTPGQGLQFLFEYFSETQRNKGNFPGRFSGRQFSNSRSEMNVSTLELGDSALYLCASSLGVNTEAFFGQGTRLTVV.

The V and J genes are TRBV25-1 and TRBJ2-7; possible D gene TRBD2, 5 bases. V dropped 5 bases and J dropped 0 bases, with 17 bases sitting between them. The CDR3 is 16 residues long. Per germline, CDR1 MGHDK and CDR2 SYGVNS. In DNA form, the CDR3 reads TGTGCCAGCAGTCCCCAAGGGAGCGGAAGCTCCTACGAGCAGTACTTC. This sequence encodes CASSPQGSGSSYEQYF.

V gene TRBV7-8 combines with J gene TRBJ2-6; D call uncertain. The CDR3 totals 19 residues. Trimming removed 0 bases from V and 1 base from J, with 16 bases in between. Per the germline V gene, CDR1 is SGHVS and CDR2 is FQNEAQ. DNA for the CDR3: TGTGCCAGCAGCTTAGCGTGGCCTAAGTGGAATTCTGGGGCCAACGTCCTGACTTTC. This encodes CASSLAWPKWNSGANVLTF.

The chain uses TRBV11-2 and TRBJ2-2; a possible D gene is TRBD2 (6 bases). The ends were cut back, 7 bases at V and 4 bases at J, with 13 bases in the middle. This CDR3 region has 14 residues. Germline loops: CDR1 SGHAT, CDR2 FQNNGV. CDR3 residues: CASTRRRVTGELFF. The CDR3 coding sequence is TGTGCCAGCACCCGTAGGAGGGTCACCGGGGAGCTGTTTTTT. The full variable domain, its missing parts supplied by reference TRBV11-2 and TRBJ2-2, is EAGVAQSPRYKIIEKRQSVAFWCNPISGHATLYWYQQILGQGPKLLIQFQNNGVVDDSQLPKDRFSAERLKGVDSTLKIQPAKLEDSAVYLCASTRRRVTGELFFGEGSRLTVL.

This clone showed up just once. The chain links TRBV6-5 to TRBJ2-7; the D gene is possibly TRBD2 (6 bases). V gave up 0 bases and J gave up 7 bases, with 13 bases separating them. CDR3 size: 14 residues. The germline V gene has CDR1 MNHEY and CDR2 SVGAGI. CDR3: CASSYSIQGGEQYF. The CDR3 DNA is TGTGCCAGCAGTTACTCGATCCAGGGAGGAGAGCAGTACTTC.

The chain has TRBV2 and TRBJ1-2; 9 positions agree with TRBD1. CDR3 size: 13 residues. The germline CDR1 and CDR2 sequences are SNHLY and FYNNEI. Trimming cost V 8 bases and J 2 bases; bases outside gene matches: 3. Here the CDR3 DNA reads TGTGCCAGCCCGGGACAGGGAAACTATGGCTACACCTTC. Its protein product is CASPGQGNYGYTF. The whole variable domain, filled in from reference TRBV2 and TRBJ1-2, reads EPEVTQTPSHQVTQMGQEVILRCVPISNHLYFYWYRQILGQKVEFLVSFYNNEISEKSEIFDDQFSVERPDGSNFTLKIRSTKLEDSAMYFCASPGQGNYGYTFGSGTRLTVV.

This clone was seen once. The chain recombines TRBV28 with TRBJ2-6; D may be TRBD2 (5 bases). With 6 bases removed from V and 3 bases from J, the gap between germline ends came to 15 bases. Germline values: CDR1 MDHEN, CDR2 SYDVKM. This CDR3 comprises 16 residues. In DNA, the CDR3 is TGTGCCAGCAGAAAACGGGGATTAGGTGGGGCCAACGTCCTGACTTTC. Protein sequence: CASRKRGLGGANVLTF. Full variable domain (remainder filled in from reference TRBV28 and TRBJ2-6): DVKVTQSSRYLVKRTGEKVFLECVQDMDHENMFWYRQDPGLGLRLIYFSYDVKMKEKGDIPEGYSVSREKKERFSLILESASTNQTSMYLCASRKRGLGGANVLTFGAGSRLTVL.

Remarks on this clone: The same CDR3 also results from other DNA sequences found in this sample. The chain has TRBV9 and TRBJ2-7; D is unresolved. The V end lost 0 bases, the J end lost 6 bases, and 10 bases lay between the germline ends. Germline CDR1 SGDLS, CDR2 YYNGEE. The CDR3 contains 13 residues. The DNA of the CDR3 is TGTGCCAGCAGCGTAGCTACCGCCAGCGAGCAGTACTTC. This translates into CASSVATASEQYF.

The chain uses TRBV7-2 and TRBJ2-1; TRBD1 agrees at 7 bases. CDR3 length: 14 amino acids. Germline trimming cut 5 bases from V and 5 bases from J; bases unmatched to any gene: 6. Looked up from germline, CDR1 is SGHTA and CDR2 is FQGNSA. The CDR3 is CASSHRQGNNEQFF. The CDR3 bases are TGTGCCAGCAGCCACAGACAGGGCAACAATGAGCAGTTCTTC.

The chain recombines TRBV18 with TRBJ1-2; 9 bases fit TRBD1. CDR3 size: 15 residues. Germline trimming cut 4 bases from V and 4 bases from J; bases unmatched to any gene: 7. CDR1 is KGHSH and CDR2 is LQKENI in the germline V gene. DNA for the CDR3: TGTGCCAGCTCACTATCCGGGACAGGGTTCTATGGCTACACCTTC. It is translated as CASSLSGTGFYGYTF.

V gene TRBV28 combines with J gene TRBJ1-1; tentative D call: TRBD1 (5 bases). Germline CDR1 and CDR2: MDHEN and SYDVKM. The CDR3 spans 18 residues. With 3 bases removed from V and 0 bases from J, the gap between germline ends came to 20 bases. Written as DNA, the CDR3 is TGTGCCAGCAGTTTTTCGAGGAGGGGTCCTAACGTGAACACTGAAGCTTTCTTT. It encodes CASSFSRRGPNVNTEAFF.

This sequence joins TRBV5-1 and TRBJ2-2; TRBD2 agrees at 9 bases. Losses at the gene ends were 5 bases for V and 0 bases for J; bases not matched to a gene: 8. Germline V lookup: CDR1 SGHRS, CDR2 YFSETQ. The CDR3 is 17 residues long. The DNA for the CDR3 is TGCGCCAGCAGGTGGAGTAGCGGGAGCCCGAACACCGGGGAGCTGTTTTTT. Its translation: CASRWSSGSPNTGELFF.

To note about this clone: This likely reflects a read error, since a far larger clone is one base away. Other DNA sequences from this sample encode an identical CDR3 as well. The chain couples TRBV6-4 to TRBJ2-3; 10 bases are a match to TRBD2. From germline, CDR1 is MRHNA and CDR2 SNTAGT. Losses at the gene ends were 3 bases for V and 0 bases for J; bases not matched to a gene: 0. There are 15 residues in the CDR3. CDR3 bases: TGTGCCAGCAGTGAACTAGCGGGAAGCACAGATACGCAGTATTTT. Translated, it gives CASSELAGSTDTQYF.

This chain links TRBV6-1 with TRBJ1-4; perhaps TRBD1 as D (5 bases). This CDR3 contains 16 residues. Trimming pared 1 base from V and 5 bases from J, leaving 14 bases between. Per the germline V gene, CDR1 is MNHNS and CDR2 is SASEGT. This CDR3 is CASSEGGGFGNEKLFF. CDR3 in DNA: TGTGCCAGCAGTGAAGGTGGGGGGTTCGGGAATGAAAAACTGTTTTTT.

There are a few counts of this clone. Here the CDR3 reads CASSQRLESPREQYF. The CDR3 DNA reads TGTGCCAGCAGCCAAAGACTAGAATCCCCTCGAGAGCAGTACTTC. The chain links TRBV6-1 to TRBJ2-7; perhaps TRBD2 as D (6 bases). Germline V CDR1 and CDR2: MNHNS, SASEGT. Trimming removed 6 bases from V and 7 bases from J, with 22 bases in between. The CDR3 covers 15 residues.

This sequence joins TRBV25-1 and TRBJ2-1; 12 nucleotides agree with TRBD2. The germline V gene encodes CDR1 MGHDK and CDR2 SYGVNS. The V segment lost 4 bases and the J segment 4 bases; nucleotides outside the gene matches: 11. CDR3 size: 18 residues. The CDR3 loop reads CASSAERLAGVKYNEQFF. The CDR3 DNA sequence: TGTGCCAGCAGTGCAGAGAGACTAGCGGGAGTAAAGTACAATGAGCAGTTCTTC.

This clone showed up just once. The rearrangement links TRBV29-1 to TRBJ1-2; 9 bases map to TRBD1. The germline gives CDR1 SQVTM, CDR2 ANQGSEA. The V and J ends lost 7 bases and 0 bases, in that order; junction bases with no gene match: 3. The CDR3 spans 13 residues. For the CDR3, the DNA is TGCAGCGGAGGACAGGGGACTAACTATGGCTACACCTTC. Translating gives CSGGQGTNYGYTF.